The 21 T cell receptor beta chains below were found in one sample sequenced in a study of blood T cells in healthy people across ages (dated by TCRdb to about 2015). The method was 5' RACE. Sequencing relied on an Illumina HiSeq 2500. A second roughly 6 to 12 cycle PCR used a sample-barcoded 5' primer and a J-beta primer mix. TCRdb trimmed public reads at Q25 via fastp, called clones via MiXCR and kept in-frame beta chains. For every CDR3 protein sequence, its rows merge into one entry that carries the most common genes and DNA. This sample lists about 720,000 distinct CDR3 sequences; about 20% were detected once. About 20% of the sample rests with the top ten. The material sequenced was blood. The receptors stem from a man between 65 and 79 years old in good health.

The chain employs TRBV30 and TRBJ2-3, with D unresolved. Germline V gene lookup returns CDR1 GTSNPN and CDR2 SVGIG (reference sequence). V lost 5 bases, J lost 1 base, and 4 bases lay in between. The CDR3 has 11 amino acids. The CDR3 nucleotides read TGTGCCTGGGTGCGCACAGATACGCAGTATTTT. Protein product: CAWVRTDTQYF.

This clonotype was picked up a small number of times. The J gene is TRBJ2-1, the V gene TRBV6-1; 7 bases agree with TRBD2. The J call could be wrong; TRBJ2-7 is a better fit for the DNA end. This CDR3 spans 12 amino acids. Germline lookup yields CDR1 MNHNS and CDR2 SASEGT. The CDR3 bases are TGTGCCAGCAGGAACGGGGGGTACGAGCAGTACTTC. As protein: CASRNGGYEQYF.

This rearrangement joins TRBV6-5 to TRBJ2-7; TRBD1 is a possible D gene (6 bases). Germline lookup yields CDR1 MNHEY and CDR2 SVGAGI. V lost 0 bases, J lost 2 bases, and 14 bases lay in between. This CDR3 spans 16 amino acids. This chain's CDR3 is CASSYSGQTITYEQYF. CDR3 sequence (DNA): TGTGCCAGCAGTTACTCAGGACAGACTATAACCTACGAGCAGTACTTC.

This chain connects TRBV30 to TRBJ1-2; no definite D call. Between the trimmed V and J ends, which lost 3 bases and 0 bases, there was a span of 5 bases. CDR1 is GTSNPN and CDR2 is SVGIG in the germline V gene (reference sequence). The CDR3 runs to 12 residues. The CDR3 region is CAWSMANYGYTF. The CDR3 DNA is TGTGCCTGGAGCATGGCTAACTATGGCTACACCTTC.

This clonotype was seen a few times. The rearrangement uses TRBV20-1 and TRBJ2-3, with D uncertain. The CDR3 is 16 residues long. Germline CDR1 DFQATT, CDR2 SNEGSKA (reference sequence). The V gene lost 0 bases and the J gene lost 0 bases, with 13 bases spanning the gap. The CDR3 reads CSARDGRQASTDTQYF. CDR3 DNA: TGCAGTGCTAGAGATGGTCGGCAGGCCAGCACAGATACGCAGTATTTT.

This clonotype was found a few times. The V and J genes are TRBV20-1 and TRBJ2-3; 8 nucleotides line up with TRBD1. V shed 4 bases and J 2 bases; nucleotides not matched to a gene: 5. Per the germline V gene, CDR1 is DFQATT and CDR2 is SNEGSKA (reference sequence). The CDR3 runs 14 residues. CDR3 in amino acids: CSATQGALTDTQYF. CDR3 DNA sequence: TGCAGTGCTACCCAGGGGGCTCTCACAGATACGCAGTATTTT.

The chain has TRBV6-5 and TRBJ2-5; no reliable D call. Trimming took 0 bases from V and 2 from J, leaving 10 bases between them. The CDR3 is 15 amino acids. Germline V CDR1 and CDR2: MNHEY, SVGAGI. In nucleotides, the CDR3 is TGTGCCAGCAGTTACTCGATTGGTATTCAAGAGACCCAGTACTTC. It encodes CASSYSIGIQETQYF.

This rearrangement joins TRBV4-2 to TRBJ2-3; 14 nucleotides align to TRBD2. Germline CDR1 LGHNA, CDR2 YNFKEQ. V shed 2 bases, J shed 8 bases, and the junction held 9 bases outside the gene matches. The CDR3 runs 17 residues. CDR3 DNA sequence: TGTGCCAGCAGCCAATCGACTAGCGGGGGGGCCGCGGTTACGCAGTATTTT. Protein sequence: CASSQSTSGGAAVTQYF.

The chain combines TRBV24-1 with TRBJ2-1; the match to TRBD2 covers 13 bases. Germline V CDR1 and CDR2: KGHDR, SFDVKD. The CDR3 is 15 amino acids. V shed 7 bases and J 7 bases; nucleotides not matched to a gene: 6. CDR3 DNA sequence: TGTGCCACCAGGGAAACGGGACTAGCGGGAAATGAGCAGTTCTTC. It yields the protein CATRETGLAGNEQFF.

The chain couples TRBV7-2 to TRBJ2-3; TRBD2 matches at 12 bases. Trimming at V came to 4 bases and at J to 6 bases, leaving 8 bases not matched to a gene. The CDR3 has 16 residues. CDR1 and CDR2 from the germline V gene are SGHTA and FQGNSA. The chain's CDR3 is CASSSTGLAGSDTQYF. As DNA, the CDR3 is TGTGCCAGCAGCTCGACGGGACTAGCGGGTTCGGATACGCAGTATTTT.

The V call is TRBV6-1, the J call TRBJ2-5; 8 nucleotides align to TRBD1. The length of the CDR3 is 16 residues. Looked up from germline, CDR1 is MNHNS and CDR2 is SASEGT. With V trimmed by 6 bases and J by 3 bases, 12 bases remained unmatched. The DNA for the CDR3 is TGTGCCAGCAGGCGATCTCAGGGGGCGCATAAAGAGACCCAGTACTTC. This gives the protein CASRRSQGAHKETQYF.

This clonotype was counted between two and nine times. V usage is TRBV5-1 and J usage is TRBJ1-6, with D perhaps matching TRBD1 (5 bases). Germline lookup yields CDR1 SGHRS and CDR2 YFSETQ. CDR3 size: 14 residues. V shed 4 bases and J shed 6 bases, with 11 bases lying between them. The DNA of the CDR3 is TGCGCCAGCAGCATCGACAGCATTAATTCACCCCTCCACTTT. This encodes CASSIDSINSPLHF.

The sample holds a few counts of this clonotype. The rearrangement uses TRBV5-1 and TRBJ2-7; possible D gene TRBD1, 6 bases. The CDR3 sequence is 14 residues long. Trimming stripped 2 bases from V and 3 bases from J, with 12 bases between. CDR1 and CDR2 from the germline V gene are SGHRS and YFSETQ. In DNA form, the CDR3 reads TGCGCCAGCAGCTTTGGGACACTGAGCTACGAGCAGTACTTC. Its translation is CASSFGTLSYEQYF.

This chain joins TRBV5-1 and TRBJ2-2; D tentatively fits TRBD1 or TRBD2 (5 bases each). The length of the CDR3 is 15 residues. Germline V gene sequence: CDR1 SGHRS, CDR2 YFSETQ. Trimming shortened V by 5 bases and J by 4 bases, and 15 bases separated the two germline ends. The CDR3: CASRTTGFPTGELFF. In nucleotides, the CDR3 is TGCGCCAGCAGGACTACAGGATTCCCCACCGGGGAGCTGTTTTTT.

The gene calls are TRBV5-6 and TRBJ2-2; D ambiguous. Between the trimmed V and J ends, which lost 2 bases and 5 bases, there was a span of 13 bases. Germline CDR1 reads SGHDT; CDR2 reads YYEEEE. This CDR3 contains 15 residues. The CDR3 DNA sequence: TGTGCCAGCAGCTTTAGTTGGTCCTTGACCGGGGAGCTGTTTTTT. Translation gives CASSFSWSLTGELFF. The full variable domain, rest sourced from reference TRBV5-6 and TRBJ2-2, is DAGVTQSPTHLIKTRGQQVTLRCSPKSGHDTVSWYQQALGQGPQFIFQYYEEEERQRGNFPDRFSGHQFPNYSSELNVNALLLGDSALYLCASSFSWSLTGELFFGEGSRLTVL.

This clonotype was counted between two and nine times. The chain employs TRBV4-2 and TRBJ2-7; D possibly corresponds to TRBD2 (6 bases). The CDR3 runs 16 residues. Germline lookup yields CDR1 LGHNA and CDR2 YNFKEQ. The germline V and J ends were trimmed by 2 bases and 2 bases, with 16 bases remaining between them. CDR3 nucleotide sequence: TGTGCCAGCAGCCAAATTTCAGGAGGGACGCCCTACGAGCAGTACTTC. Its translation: CASSQISGGTPYEQYF.

The CDR3 DNA follows: TGCAGCGTTGTCCGGGGATATAATCCCTACGAGCAGTACTTC. Protein sequence: CSVVRGYNPYEQYF. The chain recombines TRBV29-1 with TRBJ2-7; D might be TRBD2 (5 bases). Germline CDR1 and CDR2: SQVTM and ANQGSEA. The CDR3 runs to 14 residues. V shed 4 bases and J shed 2 bases, with 15 bases lying between them.

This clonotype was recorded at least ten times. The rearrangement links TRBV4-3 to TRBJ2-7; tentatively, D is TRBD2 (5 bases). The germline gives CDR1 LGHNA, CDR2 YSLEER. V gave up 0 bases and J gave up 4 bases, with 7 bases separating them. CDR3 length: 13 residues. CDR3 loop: CASSQDRGYEQYV. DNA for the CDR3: TGCGCCAGCAGCCAAGATCGGGGTTACGAGCAGTACGTC.

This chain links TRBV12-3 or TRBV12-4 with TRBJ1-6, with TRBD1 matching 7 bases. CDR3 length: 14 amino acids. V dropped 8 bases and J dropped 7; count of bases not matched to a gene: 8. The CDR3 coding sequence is TGTGCCAGCGGTTACACAGGGGAGAATTCACCCCTCCACTTT. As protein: CASGYTGENSPLHF.

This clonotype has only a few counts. CDR3 nucleotides: TGTGCCAGCAGCGAGGGCGGCTACGAGCAGTACTTC. This gives the protein CASSEGGYEQYF. The chain is built from TRBV7-9 and TRBJ2-5; perhaps TRBD2 as D (5 bases). The last part of the DNA fits TRBJ2-7 better; the J call may be wrong. The CDR3 sequence is 12 residues long. Germline V gene sequence: CDR1 SEHNR, CDR2 FQNEAQ (reference sequence).

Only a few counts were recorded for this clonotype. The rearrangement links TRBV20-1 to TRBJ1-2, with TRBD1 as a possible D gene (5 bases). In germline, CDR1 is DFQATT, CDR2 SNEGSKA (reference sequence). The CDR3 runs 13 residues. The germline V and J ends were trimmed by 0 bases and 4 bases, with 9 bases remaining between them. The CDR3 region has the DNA TGCAGTGCTAGAGAGTCGGGGGGCTATGGCTACACCTTC. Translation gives CSARESGGYGYTF.